A selection of T cell receptor beta chains follows, all from one sample in a study of identifying expanded T cells in peripheral blood. TCRdb's table, derived via immunoSEQ multiplex PCR, lists solely in-frame clones and lacks some. The sample includes some 81,000 clones, just under 85% of them seen just once. Sequenced material: blood. These receptors all stem from a person aged 18-70 years in good health. Each CDR3 is given without its conserved first and last residue. Fields, in order: J gene, V gene, CDR3 protein.

TRBJ1-2,TRBV30,AWSVGRAYGYT
TRBJ2-1,TRBV19,ASSTGRGLSEQF
TRBJ2-7,TRBV18,ASSPGNQGGNEQY
TRBJ2-1,TRBV5-1,ASSTRTGPLSYNEQF
TRBJ2-7,TRBV5-6,ASSSRDRNYEQY
TRBJ1-1,TRBV6-5,ASTPQGPYTEAF
TRBJ2-7,TRBV30,AWSVSSYEQY
TRBJ1-2,TRBV9,ASSPWDRSNYGYT
TRBJ2-7,TRBV19,ASSIGGEQY
TRBJ1-5,TRBV27,ASMGGGGRNQPQH
TRBJ2-7,TRBV4-1,ASRQVPSGDYEQY
TRBJ1-1,TRBV7-2,ASSVDGGNTEAF
TRBJ2-7,TRBV19,ASSPTSGSSYEQY
TRBJ1-5,TRBV28,ASSLGAINQPQH
TRBJ1-5,TRBV6-5,ASSYGGRGSNQPQH
TRBJ1-5,TRBV27,ASSSAPLGQPQH
TRBJ2-2,TRBV2,ASGWVSGELF
TRBJ1-1,TRBV2,ASSTDRNTEAF
TRBJ1-3,TRBV7-2,ASTADSSFSGNTIY
TRBJ2-1,TRBV14,ASSQESALGTVIDEQF
TRBJ2-7,TRBV5-4,ASSTGLAGVYEQY
TRBJ1-2,TRBV12-5,ASGLVPGDYGYT
TRBJ1-2,TRBV18,ASSPSGGYYGYT
TRBJ2-2,TRBV11-3,ASSFGGADNTGELF
TRBJ2-5,TRBV7-8,ASSLAGTGIWETQY
TRBJ1-2,TRBV7-3,ASSPSGTGGEVEGYT
TRBJ1-2,TRBV2,ASKGGGVYGYT
TRBJ2-1,TRBV5-6,ASSLGSYNEQF
TRBJ1-4,TRBV7-3,ASSLWQGLSEKLF
TRBJ2-1,TRBV5-1,ASRTSWWNNEQF
TRBJ2-1,TRBV27,ASSLKGNNEQF
TRBJ2-3,TRBV12-5,ASGKGVSTDTQY
TRBJ2-5,TRBV23-1,ASSQWEGRGLAGACETQY
TRBJ1-2,TRBV7-3,ASSLTKGGNYGYT
TRBJ2-7,TRBV30,AWRARGFRVYEQY
TRBJ2-3,TRBV11-1,ASSLGSRAAQY
TRBJ2-2,TRBV4-2,ASSQLISGTGELF
TRBJ1-2,TRBV5-1,ASRSGQGNYGYT
TRBJ2-7,TRBV9,ASSAGTGISYEQY
TRBJ2-1,TRBV13,ASSSPGLAVSYNEQF
TRBJ2-7,TRBV10-3,ASRSTSLSYEQY
TRBJ1-2,TRBV30,AWSVRRVINGYT
TRBJ2-7,TRBV7-9,ASSLGTSGGAYEQY
TRBJ2-3,TRBV5-1,ASSRLAGGYTDTQY
TRBJ2-3,TRBV28,ASIPPSGGQTDTQY
TRBJ2-7,TRBV29-1,SVAGTEPYEQY
TRBJ2-5,TRBV28,ASSSHGEDSSQETQY
TRBJ2-4,TRBV10-1,ASSEFWQTGDFGNIQY